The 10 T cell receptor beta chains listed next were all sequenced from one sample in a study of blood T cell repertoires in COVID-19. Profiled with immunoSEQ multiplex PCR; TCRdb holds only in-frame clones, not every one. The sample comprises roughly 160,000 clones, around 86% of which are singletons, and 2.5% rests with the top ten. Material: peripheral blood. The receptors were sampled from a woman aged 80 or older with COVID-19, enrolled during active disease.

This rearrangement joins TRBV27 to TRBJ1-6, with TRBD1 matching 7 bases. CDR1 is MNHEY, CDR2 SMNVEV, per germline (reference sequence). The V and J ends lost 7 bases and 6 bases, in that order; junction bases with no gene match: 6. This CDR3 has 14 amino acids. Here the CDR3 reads CASNTGTANSPLHF. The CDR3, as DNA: TGTGCCAGCAATACCGGGACAGCTAATTCACCCCTCCACTTT.

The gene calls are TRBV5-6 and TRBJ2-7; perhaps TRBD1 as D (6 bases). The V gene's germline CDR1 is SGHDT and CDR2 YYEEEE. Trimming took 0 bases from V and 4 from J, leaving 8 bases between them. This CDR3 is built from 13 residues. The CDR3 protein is CASSLVGTYEQYF. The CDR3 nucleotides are TGTGCCAGCAGCTTGGTTGGGACATACGAGCAGTACTTC.

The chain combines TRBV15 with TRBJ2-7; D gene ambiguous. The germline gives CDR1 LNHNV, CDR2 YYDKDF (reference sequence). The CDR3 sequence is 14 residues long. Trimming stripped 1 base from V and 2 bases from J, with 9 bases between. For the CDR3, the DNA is TGTGCCACCAGCAGAGTTGGAGAGACCTACGAGCAGTACTTC. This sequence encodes CATSRVGETYEQYF.

In nucleotides, the CDR3 is TGTGCCAGCTCACTGTTCCGGGACAATAACTATGGCTACACCTTC. Translated: CASSLFRDNNYGYTF. This chain joins TRBV18 and TRBJ1-2, with a weak D call TRBD1 (6 bases). The CDR3 contains 15 residues. Germline CDR1 KGHSH, CDR2 LQKENI. V was clipped by 4 bases and J by 1 base, with 13 bases between them.

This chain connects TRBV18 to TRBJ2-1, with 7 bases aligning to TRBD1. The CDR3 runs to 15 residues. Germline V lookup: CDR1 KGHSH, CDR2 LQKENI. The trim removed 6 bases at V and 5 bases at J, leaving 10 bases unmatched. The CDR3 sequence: CASSGNRGYHNEQFF. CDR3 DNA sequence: TGTGCCAGCTCGGGGAACAGGGGATACCACAATGAGCAGTTCTTC. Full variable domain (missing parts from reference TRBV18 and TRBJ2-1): NAGVMQNPRHLVRRRGQEARLRCSPMKGHSHVYWYRQLPEEGLKFMVYLQKENIIDESGMPKERFSAEFPKEGPSILRIQQVVRGDSAAYFCASSGNRGYHNEQFFGPGTRLTVL.

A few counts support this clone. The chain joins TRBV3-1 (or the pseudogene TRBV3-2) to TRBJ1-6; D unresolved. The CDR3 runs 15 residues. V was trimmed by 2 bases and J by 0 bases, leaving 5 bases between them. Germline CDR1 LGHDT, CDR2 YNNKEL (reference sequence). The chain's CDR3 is CASSQLSSYNSPLHF. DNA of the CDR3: TGTGCCAGCAGCCAACTGAGCTCCTATAATTCACCCCTCCACTTT.

CDR3 sequence (DNA): TGTGCCAGCAGCGGACAGACATATGGCTACACCTTC. Its protein is CASSGQTYGYTF. V gene TRBV6-2 or TRBV6-3 combines with J gene TRBJ1-2, with D perhaps TRBD1 (6 bases). Per the germline V gene, CDR1 is MNHEY and CDR2 is SVGEGT. Between the trimmed V and J ends, which lost 6 bases and 5 bases, there was a span of 10 bases. The CDR3 sequence is 12 residues long.

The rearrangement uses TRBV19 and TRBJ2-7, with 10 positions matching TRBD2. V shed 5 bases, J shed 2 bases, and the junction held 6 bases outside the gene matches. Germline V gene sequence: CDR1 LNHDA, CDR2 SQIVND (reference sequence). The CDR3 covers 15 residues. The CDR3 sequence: CASSGKREGAYEQYF. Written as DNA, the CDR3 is TGTGCCAGTAGTGGGAAGCGGGAGGGGGCCTACGAGCAGTACTTC.

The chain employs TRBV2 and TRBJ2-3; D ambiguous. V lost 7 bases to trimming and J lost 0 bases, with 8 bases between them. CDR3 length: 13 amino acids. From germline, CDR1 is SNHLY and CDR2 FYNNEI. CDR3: CASMTTSTDTQYF. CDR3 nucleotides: TGTGCCAGCATGACGACTAGCACAGATACGCAGTATTTT.

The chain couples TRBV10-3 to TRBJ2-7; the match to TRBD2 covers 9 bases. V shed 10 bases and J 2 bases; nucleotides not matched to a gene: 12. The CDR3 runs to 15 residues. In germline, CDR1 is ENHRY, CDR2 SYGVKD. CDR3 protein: CATRQSLAGPYEQYF. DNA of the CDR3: TGTGCCACGAGGCAGAGTCTAGCGGGACCCTACGAGCAGTACTTC.